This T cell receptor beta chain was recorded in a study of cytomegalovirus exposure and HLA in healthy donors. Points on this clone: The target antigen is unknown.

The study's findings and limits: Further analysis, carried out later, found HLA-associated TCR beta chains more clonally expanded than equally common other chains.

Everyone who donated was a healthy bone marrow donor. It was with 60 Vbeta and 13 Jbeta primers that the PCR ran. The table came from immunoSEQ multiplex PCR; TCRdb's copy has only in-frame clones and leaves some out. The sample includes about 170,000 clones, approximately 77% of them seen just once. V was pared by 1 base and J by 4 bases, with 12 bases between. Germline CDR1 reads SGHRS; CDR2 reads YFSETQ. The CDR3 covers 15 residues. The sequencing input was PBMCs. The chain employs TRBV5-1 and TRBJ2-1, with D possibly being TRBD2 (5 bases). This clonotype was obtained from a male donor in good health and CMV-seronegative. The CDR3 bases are TGCGCCAGCAGCTTGTCGGACTCCTTATACAATGAGCAGTTCTTC. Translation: CASSLSDSLYNEQFF.